A single sample gave rise to the 10 T cell receptor beta chains below, sequenced in a study of blood T cell repertoires in COVID-19. The table came from immunoSEQ multiplex PCR; TCRdb's copy has only in-frame clones and leaves some out. The data hold fewer than 250,000 clones, with 84% observed a single time. The sample comprised peripheral blood. These receptors were taken from a man between 50 and 59 years old with acute or convalescent COVID-19.

The CDR3 here is CASSLLGQGRGGYTF. CDR3 nucleotides: TGTGCCAGCAGCTTACTGGGACAGGGTCGGGGCGGCTACACCTTC. The chain recombines TRBV6-5 with TRBJ1-2; 9 nucleotides agree with TRBD1. Germline values: CDR1 MNHEY, CDR2 SVGAGI. The J segment lost 8 bases and the V segment lost 6 bases, leaving 13 bases of the junction unmatched. This CDR3 comprises 15 residues.

V usage is TRBV3-1 (or the pseudogene TRBV3-2) and J usage is TRBJ2-7; 7 bases line up with TRBD1. There are 14 residues in the CDR3. The V gene end was trimmed by 2 bases and the J gene end by 4 bases; junction bases not matched to a gene: 5. Germline CDR1 LGHDT, CDR2 YNNKEL (reference sequence). In DNA, the CDR3 is TGTGCCAGCAGCCAAACGACAGGGAAATACGAGCAGTACTTC. Protein product: CASSQTTGKYEQYF.

This chain connects TRBV7-2 to TRBJ1-4, with D uncertain. The CDR3 covers 13 residues. Germline assignment: CDR1 SGHTA and CDR2 FQGNSA. V was trimmed by 4 bases and J by 5 bases, leaving 8 bases between them. The chain's CDR3 is CASSSGRNEKLFF. DNA of the CDR3: TGTGCCAGCAGCTCGGGTCGCAATGAAAAACTGTTTTTT. The full variable domain, completed using reference TRBV7-2 and TRBJ1-4, is GAGVSQSPSNKVTEKGKDVELRCDPISGHTALYWYRQSLGQGLEFLIYFQGNSAPDKSGLPSDRFSAERTGGSVSTLTIQRTQQEDSAVYLCASSSGRNEKLFFGSGTQLSVL.

In this sample, this clone turned up once. V gene TRBV27 combines with J gene TRBJ1-5; D is perhaps TRBD1 (5 bases). CDR1 and CDR2 (germline): MNHEY, SMNVEV (reference sequence). CDR3 length: 15 amino acids. Trimming stripped 4 bases from V and 3 bases from J, with 13 bases between. CDR3 sequence reads: CASSSMGGDNQPQHF. CDR3 nucleotide sequence: TGTGCCAGCAGTTCTATGGGGGGGGACAATCAGCCCCAGCATTTT.

V gene TRBV10-3 combines with J gene TRBJ2-7; TRBD2 might be the D (6 bases). CDR1 is ENHRY, CDR2 SYGVKD, per germline. The CDR3 is 13 residues long. V was clipped by 6 bases and J by 7 bases, with 16 bases between them. DNA for the CDR3: TGTGCCATCAGCGACCGGGACGCGGGAGAGCAGTACTTC. Translated, it gives CAISDRDAGEQYF.

The chain recombines TRBV6-5 with TRBJ1-6; D possibly corresponds to TRBD1 (5 bases). Germline loops: CDR1 MNHEY, CDR2 SVGAGI. The CDR3 spans 12 residues. V was shortened by 11 bases and J by 9 bases, with 14 bases between the two germline ends. CDR3 protein: CAEVRATSPLHF. CDR3 in DNA: TGTGCCGAAGTCAGGGCCACTTCACCCCTCCACTTT.

The sample holds one count of this clone. The V and J genes are TRBV7-2 and TRBJ2-7; D may be TRBD2 (5 bases). The CDR3 length is 15 residues. V lost 2 bases and J lost 1, with 12 bases in between. Germline V lookup: CDR1 SGHTA, CDR2 FQGNSA. The CDR3 DNA sequence: TGTGCCAGCAGCTTATACCCAGGACTGTCCTACGAGCAGTACTTC. Its translation is CASSLYPGLSYEQYF.

The V gene is TRBV9, the J gene TRBJ2-3, with 7 nucleotides matching TRBD2. This CDR3 comprises 14 residues. Trimming removed 2 bases from V and 2 bases from J; junction bases left unmatched: 2. The germline V gene has CDR1 SGDLS and CDR2 YYNGEE. CDR3 nucleotide sequence: TGTGCCAGCAGCGTCAGCGGGGTCACAGATACGCAGTATTTT. It is translated as CASSVSGVTDTQYF. The complete variable domain, with remaining parts taken from reference TRBV9 and TRBJ2-3, reads DSGVTQTPKHLITATGQRVTLRCSPRSGDLSVYWYQQSLDQGLQFLIQYYNGEERAKGNILERFSAQQFPDLHSELNLSSLELGDSALYFCASSVSGVTDTQYFGPGTRLTVL.

The chain recombines TRBV5-1 with TRBJ2-7, with D perhaps TRBD1 (6 bases). The V gene lost 4 bases and the J gene lost 7 bases, with 18 bases spanning the gap. Germline CDR1 SGHRS, CDR2 YFSETQ. This CDR3 is built from 14 residues. CDR3 sequence reads: CASSPYMGAREQYF. The CDR3 nucleotides are TGCGCCAGCAGCCCCTACATGGGGGCTCGTGAGCAGTACTTC.

The chain has TRBV25-1 and TRBJ2-1; a possible D gene is TRBD2 (6 bases). The CDR3 totals 16 residues. Germline V gives CDR1 MGHDK, CDR2 SYGVNS. V dropped 1 base and J dropped 9 bases, with 19 bases sitting between them. The CDR3 here is CASSEWGGIGVSEQFF. The DNA of the CDR3 is TGTGCCAGCAGTGAATGGGGCGGGATCGGGGTCAGTGAGCAGTTCTTC.